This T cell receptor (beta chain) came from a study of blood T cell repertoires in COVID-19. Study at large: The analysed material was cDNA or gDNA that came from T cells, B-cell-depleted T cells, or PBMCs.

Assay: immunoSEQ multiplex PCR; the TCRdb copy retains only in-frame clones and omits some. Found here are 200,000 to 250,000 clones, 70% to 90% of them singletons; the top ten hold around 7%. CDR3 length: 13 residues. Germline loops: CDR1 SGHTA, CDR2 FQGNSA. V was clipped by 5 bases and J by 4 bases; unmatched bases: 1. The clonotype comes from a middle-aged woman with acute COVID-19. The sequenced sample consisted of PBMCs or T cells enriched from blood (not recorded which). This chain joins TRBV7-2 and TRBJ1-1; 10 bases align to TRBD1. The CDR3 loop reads CASSGQGVTEAFF. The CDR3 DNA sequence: TGTGCCAGCAGCGGACAGGGGGTCACTGAAGCTTTCTTT.